This TCR beta chain was profiled in a study of neurological immune-mediated disorders. The CDR3 length is 15 residues. V lost 0 bases and J lost 2, with 11 bases in between. Germline V gene sequence: CDR1 SGHRS, CDR2 YFSETQ. 5'RACE with 10-nucleotide random UMIs generated the cDNA. TCRdb ran MiXCR on the 5' RACE reads and lists one entry per CDR3 protein. Among tens of thousands of distinct CDR3 sequences, over 5% were seen once, and the ten largest hold about 42%. This clonotype has at least ten counts. Healthy controls consisted of blood bank volunteers in Maryland, USA. The cell input for sorted libraries was approximately 1 million, and those cells were CD4+ or CD8+ T cells.

J is TRBJ2-5 and V is TRBV5-1; no clear D gene. Sequencing used CD8+ T cells from blood. The TCR was taken from a man in his late teens or twenties in good health. CDR3 protein: CASSLELTGQETQYF. As DNA, the CDR3 is TGCGCCAGCAGCTTGGAACTGACTGGGCAAGAGACCCAGTACTTC.